These 12 T cell receptor beta chains were sequenced from one sample in a study of shared clonotypes between healthy human individuals. Measured with immunoSEQ multiplex PCR; TCRdb has only the in-frame clones, and not every one. The sample consists of around 320,000 clones, around 87% of them appearing once. Sequenced material: memory CD8+ T cells sorted from blood. Indicated subset: CD45RO+ cells pooled with CCR7-negative TemRA cells. The receptors originated from a man between 18 and 35 years old in good health.

The chain recombines TRBV4-2 with TRBJ2-2, with D possibly matching TRBD1 (6 bases). CDR1 and CDR2 (germline): LGHNA, YNFKEQ. Trimming left V 3 bases short and J 1 base short, with 9 bases between. This CDR3 region has 15 residues. The CDR3 loop reads CASSQGHKNTGELFF. CDR3 sequence (DNA): TGTGCCAGCAGCCAGGGACACAAGAACACCGGGGAGCTGTTTTTT.

In regard to this clone: The junction departs from the called germline gene at one end, perhaps through a read error. J is TRBJ2-5 and V is TRBV7-7, with a weak D call TRBD1 (5 bases). This CDR3 is built from 16 residues. Per the germline V gene, CDR1 is SSHAT and CDR2 is FNYEAQ (reference sequence). This CDR3 reads CASSLGDSKLLETQYF. DNA for the CDR3: TGTGCTAGCAGCTTAGGAGACAGCAAGCTTCTCGAGACCCAGTACTTC.

Only one count was recorded for this clone. The chain recombines TRBV4-1 with TRBJ1-1; D is perhaps TRBD1 (5 bases). The CDR3 spans 14 residues. V was pared by 1 base and J by 4 bases, with 10 bases between. Germline V gives CDR1 MGHRA, CDR2 YSYEKL. The CDR3 here is CASSQVEGSTEAFF. CDR3 nucleotides: TGCGCCAGCAGCCAAGTCGAGGGGAGCACTGAAGCTTTCTTT.

The V call is TRBV6-6, the J call TRBJ2-7; a possible D gene is TRBD1 (6 bases). V lost 7 bases, J lost 10 bases, and 20 bases lay in between. CDR1 is MNHNY, CDR2 SVGAGI, per germline (reference sequence). The CDR3 is 13 amino acids. The CDR3 DNA follows: TGTGCCAGCACCTACATGACAGGAGACGGACAGTACTTC. Protein product: CASTYMTGDGQYF.

V gene TRBV5-1 combines with J gene TRBJ1-2, with 10 bases lining up with TRBD1. CDR3 length: 16 residues. Germline CDR1 SGHRS, CDR2 YFSETQ. Trimming at V came to 0 bases and at J to 5 bases, leaving 7 bases not matched to a gene. The CDR3 bases are TGCGCCAGCAGCTTGGGCACCGGGACAGGGGTTTATGGCTACACCTTC. Translation: CASSLGTGTGVYGYTF.

The chain employs TRBV2 and TRBJ1-2; D may be TRBD1 (5 bases). CDR1 and CDR2 (germline): SNHLY, FYNNEI. The V and J ends lost 4 bases and 4 bases respectively, with 7 bases between them. The CDR3 contains 12 residues. The CDR3 sequence is CASSVDSYGYTF. The CDR3 nucleotides read TGTGCCAGCAGTGTAGACAGCTATGGCTACACCTTC.

As to this clone: A read error likely explains this, since a far larger clone differs by one base. Other DNA variants within this sample encode the same CDR3. V and J are TRBV2 and TRBJ2-7, with 11 positions matching TRBD1. The CDR3 runs 14 residues. CDR1 and CDR2 from the germline V gene are SNHLY and FYNNEI. CDR3 residues: CASRWDRGTYEQYF. CDR3 coding DNA: TGTGCCAGCAGGTGGGACAGGGGGACCTACGAGCAATACTTC.

The chain links TRBV7-9 to TRBJ1-3, with 7 bases matching TRBD1. This CDR3 is 16 amino acids long. The junction had 10 bases not matched to a gene; V was cut back by 8 bases and J by 0 bases. Germline lookup yields CDR1 SEHNR and CDR2 FQNEAQ (reference sequence). The CDR3 sequence: CASYPSGGTSGNTIYF. In nucleotides, the CDR3 is TGTGCCAGCTACCCTTCAGGGGGAACCTCTGGAAACACCATATATTTT. Together with reference TRBV7-9 and TRBJ1-3, the CDR3 gives the full variable domain: DTGVSQNPRHKITKRGQNVTFRCDPISEHNRLYWYRQTLGQGPEFLTYFQNEAQLEKSRLLSDRFSAERPKGSFSTLEIQRTEQGDSAMYLCASYPSGGTSGNTIYFGEGSWLTVV.

This chain uses TRBV11-2 with TRBJ2-7; D not resolved. Per germline, CDR1 SGHAT and CDR2 FQNNGV. The CDR3 sequence is 14 residues long. V was cut by 1 base and J by 3 bases, with 10 bases left in between. The CDR3 sequence: CASSLGHRYYEQYF. CDR3 nucleotides: TGTGCCAGCAGCTTAGGTCACAGATACTACGAGCAGTACTTC.

The CDR3 reads CASSQDIGQPQHF. The CDR3, as DNA: TGCGCCAGCAGCCAAGACATAGGCCAGCCCCAGCATTTT. The rearrangement joins TRBV4-1 to TRBJ1-5, with no clear D. V was clipped by 0 bases and J by 7 bases, with 7 bases between them. This CDR3 is 13 amino acids long. Germline values: CDR1 MGHRA, CDR2 YSYEKL.

The J gene is TRBJ1-1, the V gene TRBV28; TRBD1 matches at 7 bases. Germline values: CDR1 MDHEN, CDR2 SYDVKM. V dropped 7 bases and J dropped 8; count of bases not matched to a gene: 16. The CDR3 is 15 residues long. The CDR3 DNA is TGTGCCAGCACCTGGGACAGACTTTATTTGGGGGAAGCTTTCTTT. It encodes CASTWDRLYLGEAFF.

V gene TRBV11-2 combines with J gene TRBJ2-1; 7 positions match TRBD2. Germline assignment: CDR1 SGHAT and CDR2 FQNNGV. V was clipped by 3 bases and J by 6 bases; unmatched bases: 11. CDR3 length: 16 residues. CDR3: CASSFLGLDFSNEQFF. In DNA, the CDR3 is TGTGCCAGCAGCTTCCTAGGACTAGATTTTAGCAATGAGCAGTTCTTC.